Listed below are T cell receptor beta chains from one sample, sequenced in a study of T cells in Graves' hyperthyroidism and ophthalmopathy. TCRdb called the multiplex PCR reads again in MiXCR, with one record for every CDR3 protein. The repertoire includes about 360,000 distinct CDR3 sequences, approximately 13% of them detected once, and 9.2% sits in the top ten. Specimen: blood. Receptors were obtained from a woman between 18 and 29 years old with Graves' hyperthyroidism. Each CDR3 is given with its conserved first and last residue. The D gene is left open where the match is weak. Rows may omit the clone size; those that give it use once, few, many or a size class.

few	TRBJ1-1	TRBV4-1	-	TGCGCCAGCAGCCAAGGTGAACAATTGAACACTGAAGCTTTCTTT	CASSQGEQLNTEAFF
many	TRBJ1-2	TRBV18	-	TGTGCCAGCTCAGTAAACGACGGTACTAGAGGCTACACCTTC	CASSVNDGTRGYTF
many	TRBJ1-1	TRBV20-1	-	TGCAGTGCTAGTCCTCCAGACCGGGACACTGAAGCTTTCTTT	CSASPPDRDTEAFF
-	TRBJ2-1	TRBV24-1	TRBD2	TGTGCCACCAGTGATTTTGGGGCGGGAGGGCCCCCCTACAATGAGCAGTTCTTC	CATSDFGAGGPPYNEQFF
many	TRBJ2-5	TRBV20-1	-	TGCAGTGCTCGGGAAGGAGAGACCCAGTACTTC	CSAREGETQYF
-	TRBJ1-1	TRBV9	-	TGTGCCAGCAGCGTGTTAACTATGAACACTGAAGCTTTCTTT	CASSVLTMNTEAFF
few	TRBJ2-1	TRBV10-3	TRBD2	TGTGCCATCCCCCACGGGAGGGACAATGAGCAGTTCTTC	CAIPHGRDNEQFF
few	TRBJ2-4	TRBV24-1	TRBD1	TGTGCCACCAGTGACGCACAGGGGGCCAAAAACATTCAGTACTTC	CATSDAQGAKNIQYF
many	TRBJ1-2	TRBV30	-	TGTGCCGGGTCGTTGGTGCCTAACGGCTACACCTTC	CAGSLVPNGYTF
many	TRBJ1-1	TRBV11-2	-	TGTGCCAGCAGCTCTCACAGGGCCACTGAAGCTTTCTTT	CASSSHRATEAFF
many	TRBJ2-7	TRBV7-2	-	TGTGCCAGCAGAATCTCAGGGGCTTCCTACGAGCAGTACTTC	CASRISGASYEQYF
-	TRBJ1-1	TRBV12-3/TRBV12-4	TRBD1	TGTGCCAGCAGGCTGGGACAGGGAATTTTCTTT	CASRLGQGIFF
many	TRBJ1-1	TRBV27	-	TGTGCCAGCACCCCCGGGGGCGTCCTGAACACTGAAGCTTTCTTT	CASTPGGVLNTEAFF
many	TRBJ2-7	TRBV7-8	TRBD1	TGTGCCAGCAGTGAGCAGTCCGGGACAGACTCCTACGAGCAGTACTTC	CASSEQSGTDSYEQYF
many	TRBJ2-3	TRBV12-3/TRBV12-4	-	TGTGCCAGCACCGAGGTCACAGATACGCAGTATTTT	CASTEVTDTQYF
-	TRBJ2-5	TRBV7-8	-	TGTGCCAGCAGCTTAGCTGTCACCCAAGAGACCCAGTACTTC	CASSLAVTQETQYF
many	TRBJ1-5	TRBV7-2	-	TGTGCCAGCAGCCATCGACAAGAGGGAGGTCAGCCCCAGCATTTT	CASSHRQEGGQPQHF
many	TRBJ1-1	TRBV28	TRBD1	TGTGCCAGCAGCTATATTAACAGGGGCACTGAAGCTTTCTTT	CASSYINRGTEAFF
many	TRBJ1-5	TRBV6-2/TRBV6-3	-	TGTGCCAGCAGCCCCTCACAGATTTCCCAGCCCCAGCATTTT	CASSPSQISQPQHF
many	TRBJ1-5	TRBV20-1	-	TGCAGTGCTGGGGGAGCCAGGAATAGTAATCAGCCCCAGCATTTT	CSAGGARNSNQPQHF